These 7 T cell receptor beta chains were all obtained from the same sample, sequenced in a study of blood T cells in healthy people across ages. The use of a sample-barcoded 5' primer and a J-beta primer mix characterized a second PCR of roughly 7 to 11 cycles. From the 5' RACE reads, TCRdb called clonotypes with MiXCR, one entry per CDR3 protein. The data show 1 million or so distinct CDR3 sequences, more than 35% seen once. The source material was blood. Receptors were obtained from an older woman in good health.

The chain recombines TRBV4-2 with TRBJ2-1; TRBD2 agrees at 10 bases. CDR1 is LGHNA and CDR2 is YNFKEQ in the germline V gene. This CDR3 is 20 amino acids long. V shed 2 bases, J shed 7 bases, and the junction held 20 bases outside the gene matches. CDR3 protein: CASSQPREGGASGSGNEQFF. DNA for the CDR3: TGTGCCAGCAGCCAACCCAGGGAGGGGGGCGCTAGCGGGAGTGGGAATGAGCAGTTCTTC.

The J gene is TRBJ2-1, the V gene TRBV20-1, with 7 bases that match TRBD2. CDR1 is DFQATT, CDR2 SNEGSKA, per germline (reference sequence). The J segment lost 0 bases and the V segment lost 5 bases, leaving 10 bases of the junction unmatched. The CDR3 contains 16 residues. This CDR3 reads CSASGGFAVSYNEQFF. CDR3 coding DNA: TGCAGTGCTTCGGGGGGATTTGCGGTCTCCTACAATGAGCAGTTCTTC.

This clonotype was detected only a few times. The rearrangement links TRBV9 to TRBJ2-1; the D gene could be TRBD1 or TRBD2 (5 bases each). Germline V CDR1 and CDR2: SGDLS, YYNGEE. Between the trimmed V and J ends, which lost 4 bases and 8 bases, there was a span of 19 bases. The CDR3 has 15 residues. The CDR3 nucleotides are TGTGCCAGCAGCCCGGGACCTTTCGGGATGGATGAGCAGTTCTTC. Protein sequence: CASSPGPFGMDEQFF. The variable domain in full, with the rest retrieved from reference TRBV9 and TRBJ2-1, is DSGVTQTPKHLITATGQRVTLRCSPRSGDLSVYWYQQSLDQGLQFLIQYYNGEERAKGNILERFSAQQFPDLHSELNLSSLELGDSALYFCASSPGPFGMDEQFFGPGTRLTVL.

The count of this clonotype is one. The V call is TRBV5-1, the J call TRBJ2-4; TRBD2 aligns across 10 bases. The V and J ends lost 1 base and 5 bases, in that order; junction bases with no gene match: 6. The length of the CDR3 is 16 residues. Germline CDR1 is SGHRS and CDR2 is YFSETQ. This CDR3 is CASSLNLAGAENIQYF. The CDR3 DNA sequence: TGCGCCAGCAGCTTGAACCTAGCGGGGGCTGAAAACATTCAGTACTTC.

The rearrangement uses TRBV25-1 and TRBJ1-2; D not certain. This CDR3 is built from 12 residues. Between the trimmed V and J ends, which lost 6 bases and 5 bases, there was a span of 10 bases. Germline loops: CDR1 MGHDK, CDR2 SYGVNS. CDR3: CASRGNAYGYTF. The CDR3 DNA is TGTGCCAGCAGAGGGAACGCATATGGCTACACCTTC.

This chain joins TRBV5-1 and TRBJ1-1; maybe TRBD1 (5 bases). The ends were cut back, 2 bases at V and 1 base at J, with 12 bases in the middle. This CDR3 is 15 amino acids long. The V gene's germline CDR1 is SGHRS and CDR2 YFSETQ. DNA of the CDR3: TGCGCCAGCAGCTTAAACGGGGCGGAGAACACTGAAGCTTTCTTT. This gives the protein CASSLNGAENTEAFF. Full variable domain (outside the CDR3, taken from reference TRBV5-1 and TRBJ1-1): KAGVTQTPRYLIKTRGQQVTLSCSPISGHRSVSWYQQTPGQGLQFLFEYFSETQRNKGNFPGRFSGRQFSNSRSEMNVSTLELGDSALYLCASSLNGAENTEAFFGQGTRLTVV.

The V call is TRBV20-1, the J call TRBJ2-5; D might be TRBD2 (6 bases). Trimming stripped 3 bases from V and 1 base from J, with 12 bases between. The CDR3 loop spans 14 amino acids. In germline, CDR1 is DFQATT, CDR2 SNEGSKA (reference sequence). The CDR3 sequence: CSARAGPTQETQYF. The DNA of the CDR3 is TGCAGTGCTAGGGCGGGACCGACCCAAGAGACCCAGTACTTC.